Listed below are T cell receptor beta chains from one sample, sequenced in a study of OX40 agonist ivuxolimab in advanced cancers. TCRdb's copy holds only in-frame clones and misses some; the assay was immunoSEQ multiplex PCR. This sample has about 73,000 clones, with 85% to 90% found just once. This specimen consisted of CD4+ or CD8+ T cells sorted from blood, obtained in a trial of the OX40 agonist ivuxolimab. Every receptor here comes from an adult with an advanced solid tumor such as melanoma, head and neck, liver or kidney cancer. Each CDR3 is given with its conserved first and last residue. A D gene is named only where the DNA matches it firmly. Rows give clone size only sometimes, using once, few, many, or a class for an expanded clone.

d_gene | j_gene | abundance | v_gene | CDR3nt | CDR3aa
TRBD1 | TRBJ2-1 | . | TRBV5-1 | TGCGCCAGCAGAGGGGGCCCGGGCAATGAGCAGTTCTTC | CASRGGPGNEQFF
. | TRBJ2-3 | . | TRBV19 | TGTGCCAGTAGTATAGGGCCAGATACGCAGTATTTT | CASSIGPDTQYF
. | TRBJ1-1 | . | TRBV12-5 | TGTGCTAGTGCACTGAACACTGAAGCTTTCTTT | CASALNTEAFF
TRBD1 | TRBJ2-5 | . | TRBV13 | TGTGCCAGCAGCCGGGACAGAAAAGAGACCCAGTACTTC | CASSRDRKETQYF
. | TRBJ1-3 | . | TRBV9 | TGTGCCAGCAGCCCTCGGCGGGCGGCCACTGGAAACACCATATATTTT | CASSPRRAATGNTIYF
TRBD1 | TRBJ1-1 | . | TRBV2 | TGTGCCAGCAGACTGGACAGGGGACGCACTGAAGCTTTCTTT | CASRLDRGRTEAFF
TRBD1 | TRBJ2-1 | . | TRBV5-5 | TGTGCCAGCAGCCTCAGAAGGGGGCCCTTGGGATCCTACAATGAGCAGTTCTTC | CASSLRRGPLGSYNEQFF
. | TRBJ2-5 | once | TRBV2 | TGTGCCAGCAGTGGAGGCCCGGGAAGGGAGACCCAGTACTTC | CASSGGPGRETQYF
. | TRBJ1-2 | once | TRBV9 | TGTGCCAGCAGCATTCGGGGGGGAGGCTACACCTTC | CASSIRGGGYTF
. | TRBJ2-2 | . | TRBV11-2 | TGTGCCAGCAGCTCGACGGAGGGACTGGAATCTCGGGAGCTGTTTTTT | CASSSTEGLESRELFF
. | TRBJ2-7 | . | TRBV30 | TGTGCCTGGAGGCAGCAAGGGGTAAGCTCCTACGAGCAGTACTTC | CAWRQQGVSSYEQYF
. | TRBJ1-5 | . | TRBV18 | TGTGCCAGCTCACCTAACAGGGGCAATCAGCCCCAGCATTTT | CASSPNRGNQPQHF
TRBD1 | TRBJ1-1 | . | TRBV28 | TGTGCCAGCAGACCAGGGGGCGCGACGAACACTGAAGCTTTCTTT | CASRPGGATNTEAFF
. | TRBJ1-1 | once | TRBV19 | TGTGCCAGTAGTATAGGATGGGGAGGCGGGAACACTGAAGCTTTCTTT | CASSIGWGGGNTEAFF
. | TRBJ1-5 | . | TRBV6-1 | TGTGCCAGCAACCAAGACACCATGACAAATCAGCCCCAGCATTTT | CASNQDTMTNQPQHF
. | TRBJ2-3 | . | TRBV6-4 | TGTGCCAGCAGTGACTCTGGGAGCACAGATACGCAGTATTTT | CASSDSGSTDTQYF
TRBD1 | TRBJ2-1 | . | TRBV6-1 | TGTGCCAGCAGGTCCGGGACAGTCGGGAATGAGCAGTTCTTC | CASRSGTVGNEQFF
. | TRBJ2-7 | few | TRBV20-1 | TGCAGTGCTAGTCAGGAGGGCGAGCAGTACTTC | CSASQEGEQYF
. | TRBJ1-5 | . | TRBV5-6 | TGTGCCAGCAGCTTGGGTCCGGTAGGCAATCAGCCCCAGCATTTT | CASSLGPVGNQPQHF
. | TRBJ1-6 | . | TRBV2 | TGTGCCAGCAGTGAAATAAAGGATAATTCACCCCTCCACTTT | CASSEIKDNSPLHF
. | TRBJ1-1 | few | TRBV30 | TGTGCCTGGAGTGTAACGAAGAACACTGAAGCTTTCTTT | CAWSVTKNTEAFF
. | TRBJ1-5 | . | TRBV27 | TGTGCCAGCAGTTTAACAGCGATGAATCAGCCCCAGCATTTT | CASSLTAMNQPQHF
. | TRBJ2-2 | . | TRBV30 | TGTGCCTGGAGTAGCCCTAGCACCGGGGAGCTGTTTTTT | CAWSSPSTGELFF
. | TRBJ1-4 | . | TRBV14 | TGTGCCAGCAGCCTCCTTAGGGGGGAAAAACTGTTTTTT | CASSLLRGEKLFF
. | TRBJ1-1 | . | TRBV2 | TGTGCCAGCAGTGACATCTCGATGAACACTGAAGCTTTCTTT | CASSDISMNTEAFF
. | TRBJ1-2 | . | TRBV18 | TGTGCCAGCTCACCCGGGGGCGGCTACACCTTC | CASSPGGGYTF
. | TRBJ1-1 | . | TRBV5-4 | TGTGCCAGCAGCCCCGTAGGGGGTGCCTCCAACACTGAAGCTTTCTTT | CASSPVGGASNTEAFF
. | TRBJ2-3 | . | TRBV7-8 | TGTGCCAGCAGCTTCGGGCGGCGGACAGATACGCAGTATTTT | CASSFGRRTDTQYF
TRBD2 | TRBJ2-5 | once | TRBV19 | TGTGCCAGTAGTCGACTAGCCGGGGAGACCCAGTACTTC | CASSRLAGETQYF
TRBD1 | TRBJ2-2 | . | TRBV10-3 | TGTGCCAGCCTACAGGGGGTAAACACCGGGGAGCTGTTTTTT | CASLQGVNTGELFF
TRBD1 | TRBJ1-3 | . | TRBV28 | TGTGCCAGCAGCCCAGGGGGGAGCTCTGGAAACACCATATATTTT | CASSPGGSSGNTIYF
TRBD2 | TRBJ2-3 | . | TRBV9 | TGTGCCAGCAGCGGACCCTTAGCGGGGGGAAGTACAGATACGCAGTATTTT | CASSGPLAGGSTDTQYF
. | TRBJ2-5 | . | TRBV5-4 | TGTGCCAGCAGCTTGGTCCAGACTGAGACCCAGTACTTC | CASSLVQTETQYF
. | TRBJ1-1 | . | TRBV18 | TGTGCCAGCTCACCCGAACAGGGTCTTTTCGGGGCTTTCTTT | CASSPEQGLFGAFF
. | TRBJ2-3 | . | TRBV9 | TGTGCCAGCAGCGTAGGTGGCCGCACAGATACGCAGTATTTT | CASSVGGRTDTQYF
. | TRBJ1-1 | . | TRBV27 | TGTGCCAGCAGCCCTATCCTCAGGATCGGCACTGAAGCTTTCTTT | CASSPILRIGTEAFF
. | TRBJ2-7 | . | TRBV18 | TGTGCCAGCTCACCGCACAGGGTTCGTGCCTACGAGCAGTACTTC | CASSPHRVRAYEQYF
TRBD1 | TRBJ1-1 | . | TRBV6-1 | TGTGCCAGCAGACAGGGGATCACTGAAGCTTTCTTT | CASRQGITEAFF
TRBD2 | TRBJ2-7 | once | TRBV20-1 | TGCAGTGCCAGCGGGGACTACGAGCAGTACTTC | CSASGDYEQYF
TRBD1 | TRBJ2-1 | once | TRBV10-3 | TGTGCCCTCGGTGTCAGGGGGTCCTACAATGAGCAGTTCTTC | CALGVRGSYNEQFF
. | TRBJ1-2 | . | TRBV19 | TGTGCCAGTAGTCCCTCCCGGGGGCAGATCTATGGCTACACCTTC | CASSPSRGQIYGYTF
. | TRBJ2-2 | . | TRBV28 | TGTGCCAGCAGTTCCCTTATCGGGGAGCTGTTTTTT | CASSSLIGELFF